These 31 T cell receptor beta chains were sequenced from one sample in a study of molecular identifiers for immune sequencing clone quantification. TCRdb re-derived calls from the PCR reads in MiXCR, one entry per CDR3 protein. This table holds 300,000 to 350,000 distinct CDR3 sequences, around a fifth found once. Sequencing was carried out using naive CD8+ T cells from blood, with Jurkat cell RNA spiked in. The subset is: FACS-sorted CD8+CD4-CCR7+CD45RA+ naive T cells. Receptor source: a human donor in good health. Some libraries in this study had Jurkat cell RNA spiked in.

This CDR3 reads CASSLLGQLSYGYTF. The CDR3 region has the DNA TGTGCCAGCAGCCTCCTAGGACAGCTCTCCTATGGCTACACCTTC. The genes are TRBV12-3 or TRBV12-4 and TRBJ1-2; possibly TRBD1 for D (6 bases). Trimming cost V 6 bases and J 4 bases, with 18 bases left between them. This CDR3 is 15 amino acids long.

This sequence joins TRBV6-5 and TRBJ2-6; a weak D match, TRBD1 (5 bases). Germline V lookup: CDR1 MNHEY, CDR2 SVGAGI. V was clipped by 6 bases and J by 2 bases, with 8 bases between them. The CDR3 contains 14 residues. The DNA for the CDR3 is TGTGCCAGCAGCGACAGCGCTGGGGCCAACGTCCTGACTTTC. This codes for CASSDSAGANVLTF.

V usage is TRBV6-5 and J usage is TRBJ2-2; 9 positions agree with TRBD1. Trimming took 2 bases from V and 6 from J; bases not matched to a gene: 13. CDR3 length: 18 amino acids. Germline loops: CDR1 MNHEY, CDR2 SVGAGI. DNA for the CDR3: TGTGCCAGCAGTTACGGCCCCGCCGGGACAGGGATAGCCGGGGAGCTGTTTTTT. As protein: CASSYGPAGTGIAGELFF.

This clonotype was detected many times. The chain links TRBV29-1 to TRBJ1-1, with 7 positions matching TRBD1. The CDR3 totals 12 residues. CDR1 is SQVTM and CDR2 is ANQGSEA in the germline V gene. Unmatched junction bases numbered 4, after V lost 5 bases and J lost 4 bases. CDR3 coding DNA: TGCAGCGTTCGAACAGGGGCCACTGAAGCTTTCTTT. It specifies CSVRTGATEAFF.

This clonotype was observed a handful of times. The rearrangement uses TRBV6-2 or TRBV6-3 and TRBJ2-3; D is undetermined. Germline CDR1 is MNHEY and CDR2 is SVGEGT. This CDR3 has 20 amino acids. Trimming removed 0 bases from V and 4 bases from J, with 26 bases in between. CDR3 region: CASSYSTSLRPINSPDTQYF. In DNA, the CDR3 is TGTGCCAGCAGTTACTCGACCTCTCTCCGACCGATCAACTCCCCAGATACGCAGTATTTT.

Points on this clonotype: This may arise from a read error, as a much more abundant clone is one base away. Likely a read error: the CDR3 ends without its conserved phenylalanine or tryptophan. The V gene is TRBV24-1, the J gene TRBJ2-4; D gene uncertain. Germline assignment: CDR1 KGHDR and CDR2 SFDVKD. V dropped 2 bases and J dropped 3 bases, with 7 bases sitting between them. The CDR3 sequence is 14 residues long. The DNA for the CDR3 is TGTGCCACCAGTGATTCCGAGGACAAAAACATTCAGTACTCC. Its translation: CATSDSEDKNIQYS.

This clonotype appeared a single time. The gene calls are TRBV6-2 or TRBV6-3 and TRBJ2-3, with D perhaps TRBD2 (6 bases). Trimming shortened V by 6 bases and J by 6 bases, and 22 bases separated the two germline ends. This CDR3 contains 16 residues. The germline V gene has CDR1 MNHEY and CDR2 SVGEGT. The CDR3 DNA follows: TGTGCCAGCAGCTTCCGCCAGCTAGCGAGTGGGGATACGCAGTATTTT. This sequence encodes CASSFRQLASGDTQYF.

This clonotype was detected many times. The chain uses TRBV7-2 and TRBJ1-1; D unresolved. Germline CDR1 reads SGHTA; CDR2 reads FQGNSA. The V gene lost 5 bases and the J gene lost 6 bases, with 19 bases spanning the gap. CDR3 length: 15 amino acids. The CDR3, as DNA: TGTGCCAGCAGCCTATCTACGGTAGGAGGCGCTGAAGCTTTCTTT. This translates into CASSLSTVGGAEAFF.

As regards this clonotype: A read error may explain this, as a much larger clone is one base away. The V gene is TRBV19, the J gene TRBJ1-2, with D tentatively TRBD1 (6 bases). CDR1 is LNHDA and CDR2 is SQIVND in the germline V gene (reference sequence). This CDR3 has 15 amino acids. The CDR3 DNA follows: TGTGCCAGTAGTCTCACGGCCGGGACACCATATGGCCACACCTTC. It is translated as CASSLTAGTPYGHTF.

As regards this clonotype: A much larger clone is a single base away; this may be a read error. V is TRBV7-2 and J is TRBJ1-4, with 9 nucleotides matching TRBD1. Germline V gene lookup returns CDR1 SGHTA and CDR2 FQGNSA. The CDR3 loop spans 15 amino acids. CDR3 region: CASSRTGVVGEKLSF. CDR3 DNA: TGTGCCAGCAGTCGGACAGGGGTGGTTGGGGAAAAACTGTCTTTT.

This clonotype was observed at least ten times. The V and J genes are TRBV28 and TRBJ2-5; TRBD2 aligns across 10 bases. From germline, CDR1 is MDHEN and CDR2 SYDVKM. Germline trimming cut 5 bases from V and 2 bases from J; bases unmatched to any gene: 8. The CDR3 totals 16 residues. This chain's CDR3 is CASSARTSGAQETQYF. CDR3 bases: TGTGCCAGCAGTGCCAGGACTAGCGGAGCACAAGAGACCCAGTACTTC. Variable domain in full (rest from reference TRBV28 and TRBJ2-5): DVKVTQSSRYLVKRTGEKVFLECVQDMDHENMFWYRQDPGLGLRLIYFSYDVKMKEKGDIPEGYSVSREKKERFSLILESASTNQTSMYLCASSARTSGAQETQYFGPGTRLLVL.

A word on this clonotype: This may be a read error, as it is one base from a much larger clone. The chain combines TRBV19 with TRBJ2-7; TRBD2 matches 7 bases. The CDR3 is 15 amino acids. The germline CDR1 and CDR2 sequences are LNHDA and SQIVND (reference sequence). CDR3 in amino acids: CASSTSLARRYGQYF. For the CDR3, the DNA is TGTGCCAGTAGTACCTCACTAGCGCGAAGATACGGGCAGTACTTC.

This clonotype was seen repeatedly, ten times or more. The chain joins TRBV5-6 to TRBJ2-3; perhaps TRBD2 as D (5 bases). CDR1 SGHDT and CDR2 YYEEEE come from the germline V gene. V was shortened by 4 bases and J by 5 bases, with 8 bases between the two germline ends. The CDR3 has 12 amino acids. The CDR3 protein is CASSELVDTQYF. CDR3 nucleotides: TGTGCCAGCAGCGAACTAGTAGATACGCAGTATTTT. Full variable domain (missing parts from reference TRBV5-6 and TRBJ2-3): DAGVTQSPTHLIKTRGQQVTLRCSPKSGHDTVSWYQQALGQGPQFIFQYYEEEERQRGNFPDRFSGHQFPNYSSELNVNALLLGDSALYLCASSELVDTQYFGPGTRLTVL.

This clonotype was seen at least ten times. The chain is built from TRBV7-9 and TRBJ2-3, with D possibly matching TRBD2 (5 bases). The CDR3 length is 12 residues. Trimming cost V 5 bases and J 6 bases, with 9 bases left between them. Germline V gene data show CDR1 as SEHNR and CDR2 as FQNEAQ (reference sequence). The CDR3 nucleotides are TGTGCCAGCAGCAGAGGGAAGGATACGCAGTATTTT. Residues: CASSRGKDTQYF.

Concerning this clonotype: The junction and the germline gene differ at one end; a read error may be behind it. V usage is TRBV12-3 or TRBV12-4 and J usage is TRBJ2-7, with TRBD1 matching over 8 bases. The CDR3 sequence is 12 residues long. CDR3 sequence (DNA): TGTGCCGGCAGTCCAACAGGGGGCGAGCAGTACTTC. Amino acids: CAGSPTGGEQYF.

This clonotype showed up many times. This chain connects TRBV9 to TRBJ2-7; D may be TRBD1 (5 bases). Germline lookup yields CDR1 SGDLS and CDR2 YYNGEE. Trimming took 3 bases from V and 7 from J, leaving 14 bases between them. The CDR3 extends over 13 amino acids. This CDR3 reads CASSGREGVEQYF. Here the CDR3 DNA reads TGTGCCAGCAGCGGCCGAGAAGGGGTTGAGCAGTACTTC.

This clonotype was recorded many times. The chain employs TRBV4-3 and TRBJ2-7, with TRBD2 matching 10 bases. With 0 bases clipped from V and 7 bases from J, the junction kept 9 bases outside the gene matches. Germline CDR1 LGHNA, CDR2 YSLEER. CDR3 size: 16 residues. CDR3 sequence (DNA): TGCGCCAGCAGCCAAGATCGATTGGCTAGCGGGGGAGAGCAGTACTTC. This gives the protein CASSQDRLASGGEQYF.

This clonotype has ten or more counts. The J gene is TRBJ2-1, the V gene TRBV29-1, with 8 bases identical to TRBD1. The CDR3 extends over 13 amino acids. Per the germline V gene, CDR1 is SQVTM and CDR2 is ANQGSEA. J gave up 4 bases and V 6 bases, and 5 bases lay outside the gene matches. For the CDR3, the DNA is TGCAGCGTAGGGACAGGAGTATACAATGAGCAGTTCTTC. It is translated as CSVGTGVYNEQFF.

This clonotype has more than one count but fewer than ten. The chain is built from TRBV19 and TRBJ2-1, with D possibly matching TRBD1 (5 bases). The CDR3 is 15 residues long. The ends were cut back, 6 bases at V and 4 bases at J, with 16 bases in the middle. Germline V gene sequence: CDR1 LNHDA, CDR2 SQIVND (reference sequence). The CDR3 coding sequence is TGTGCCAGTAGCTATCAGGGTGGGTTTTACAATGAGCAGTTCTTC. The encoded protein is CASSYQGGFYNEQFF.

As regards this clonotype: A much larger clone lies one base from this, so it may be a read error. The chain recombines TRBV7-6 with TRBJ2-3; D remains unclear. V shed 4 bases and J shed 2 bases, with 10 bases lying between them. The CDR3 is 14 amino acids. The germline gives CDR1 SGHVS, CDR2 FNYEAQ. CDR3 in amino acids: CASSSGYITDTQYF. DNA for the CDR3: TGTGCCAGCAGCTCTGGTTACATCACAGATACGCAGTATTTT.

This clonotype was found many times. The chain recombines TRBV19 with TRBJ2-1; 7 bases map to TRBD2. The germline V gene encodes CDR1 LNHDA and CDR2 SQIVND (reference sequence). Trimming took 5 bases from V and 4 from J; bases not matched to a gene: 2. CDR3 size: 13 residues. Written as DNA, the CDR3 is TGTGCCAGTAGTTGGGGGGGTTACAATGAGCAGTTCTTC. This codes for CASSWGGYNEQFF.

This clonotype was seen repeatedly, ten times or more. V usage is TRBV28 and J usage is TRBJ2-7; TRBD2 agrees at 10 bases. Germline-derived CDR1 and CDR2 are MDHEN and SYDVKM. The CDR3 totals 15 residues. V lost 8 bases to trimming and J lost 4 bases; unmatched junction nucleotides: 11. The CDR3 DNA reads as TGTGCCAGCTGCCAAAATAGCGGGAGGCCGTACGAGCAGTACTTC. Translation gives CASCQNSGRPYEQYF.

This clonotype was observed at least ten times. The chain couples TRBV2 to TRBJ1-1; tentatively, D is TRBD1 (5 bases). V was shortened by 4 bases and J by 5 bases, with 11 bases between the two germline ends. Germline assignment: CDR1 SNHLY and CDR2 FYNNEI. This CDR3 comprises 13 residues. CDR3 loop: CASSGLGVTEAFF. The DNA of the CDR3 is TGTGCCAGCAGTGGACTGGGGGTGACTGAAGCTTTCTTT.

Regarding this clonotype: This clone may be a read error of a much larger clone one base away. CDR3 in DNA: TGTGCCAGCAGCCACCAGTATAACCATGGCTACACCTTC. Its protein is CASSHQYNHGYTF. V gene TRBV7-9 combines with J gene TRBJ1-2; D ambiguous. Germline V gives CDR1 SEHNR, CDR2 FQNEAQ (reference sequence). This CDR3 has 13 residues.

About this clonotype itself: A much larger clone lies one base from this, so it may be a read error. The rearrangement joins TRBV6-2 or TRBV6-3 to TRBJ2-7; the D gene could be TRBD1 or TRBD2 (5 bases each). CDR1 is MNHEY, CDR2 SVGEGT, per germline. The V gene lost 5 bases and the J gene lost 6 bases, with 14 bases spanning the gap. The CDR3 consists of 13 residues. The CDR3 here is CASSRGQYCEQYF. CDR3 sequence (DNA): TGTGCCAGCAGTCGGGGCCAGTACTGCGAGCAGTACTTC.

The sample holds many counts of this clonotype. The V gene is TRBV14, the J gene TRBJ2-2; D is unclear. The CDR3 spans 13 residues. Deletions cut 1 base from V and 4 bases from J, with 4 bases between. CDR1 is SGHDN and CDR2 is FVKESK in the germline V gene. The DNA of the CDR3 is TGTGCCAGCAGCCAAGCAGTCACCGGGGAGCTGTTTTTT. Protein: CASSQAVTGELFF.

This clonotype showed up many times. The chain employs TRBV29-1 and TRBJ2-7, with unresolved D. The CDR3 is 12 residues long. Germline lookup yields CDR1 SQVTM and CDR2 ANQGSEA. Trimming removed 0 bases at V and 2 bases at J, with 5 bases between. The CDR3 coding sequence is TGCAGCGTTGAAGAACAGCCCTACGAGCAGTACTTC. It codes for CSVEEQPYEQYF.

This clonotype was observed many times. This rearrangement joins TRBV12-3 or TRBV12-4 to TRBJ1-5; TRBD1 matches at 11 bases. The CDR3 contains 16 residues. V lost 3 bases to trimming and J lost 3 bases; unmatched junction nucleotides: 4. The CDR3 here is CASSFRDRGYNQPQHF. The CDR3 region has the DNA TGTGCCAGCAGTTTCAGGGACAGGGGGTACAATCAGCCCCAGCATTTT.

This clonotype was detected a few times. The genes are TRBV11-2 and TRBJ2-7; 8 nucleotides align to TRBD1. Per germline, CDR1 SGHAT and CDR2 FQNNGV. V shed 3 bases and J 4 bases; nucleotides not matched to a gene: 2. There are 13 residues in the CDR3. CDR3 sequence (DNA): TGTGCCAGCAGCTTTAGACAGGGGTACGAGCAGTACTTC. As protein: CASSFRQGYEQYF.

This clonotype was seen a handful of times. The rearrangement uses TRBV9 and TRBJ2-1, with D maybe TRBD2 (6 bases). V dropped 7 bases and J dropped 0 bases, with 14 bases sitting between them. There are 15 residues in the CDR3. CDR1 SGDLS and CDR2 YYNGEE come from the germline V gene. The CDR3 DNA is TGTGCCAGCGGTTGGGGGGACTCCTCCTACAATGAGCAGTTCTTC. Amino acids: CASGWGDSSYNEQFF.

This clonotype was observed a handful of times. The genes are TRBV4-1 and TRBJ2-1; 12 bases are shared with TRBD2. J gave up 8 bases and V 2 bases, and 4 bases lay outside the gene matches. Per germline, CDR1 MGHRA and CDR2 YSYEKL. CDR3 length: 15 residues. CDR3 amino acids: CASSQRLAGADEQFF. CDR3 in DNA: TGCGCCAGCAGCCAACGACTAGCGGGGGCGGATGAGCAGTTCTTC.